The entry below gives a single T cell receptor beta chain sequence along with its context. This entry belongs to a study of blood T cell repertoires in COVID-19. Overall study context: The cDNA or gDNA used as material had been derived from T cells, B-cell-depleted T cells, or PBMCs.

In the study's own analysis: For nucleated cells, counts were estimated from reference gene primer amplification. Some clones are missing from TCRdb's copy, which holds only in-frame ones; the method was immunoSEQ multiplex PCR. V and J calls and clone size are as listed in that table; D and trimming were resolved from the DNA. The profile covers tens of thousands of clones, with approximately 90% appearing a single time and 1.5% to 2% taken by the ten largest. This CDR3 region has 13 residues. V dropped 6 bases and J dropped 3; count of bases not matched to a gene: 3. Germline V gives CDR1 MRHNA, CDR2 SNTAGT.

The rearrangement links TRBV6-4 to TRBJ2-7, with 9 bases lining up with TRBD1. The specimen sequenced was peripheral blood. The TCR was taken from a man between 60 and 75 years old with acute or convalescent COVID-19. CDR3 nucleotide sequence: TGTGCCAGCAGCCGGGGACAGGGCTACGAGCAGTACTTC. Protein: CASSRGQGYEQYF.